The 14 T cell receptor beta chains below were found in one sample sequenced in a study of human T cells and chemical hapten exposure. Time point: pre-sensitization, week 0. The sample's treatment: therapeutic diphenylcyclopropenone sensitization with weekly scalp DPC. TCRdb fed the RACE reads into MiXCR, producing one record per CDR3 protein. Here the sample spans about 74,000 distinct CDR3 sequences, around 15% being singletons. The material sequenced was whole blood, taken in connection with sensitization to the hapten diphenylcyclopropenone (DPC). The receptors shown here come from a woman between 50 and 59 years old with alopecia areata. Some clones in this sample may be carry-over from other donors' samples.

This clonotype was found a few times. This rearrangement joins TRBV7-6 to TRBJ1-5; D uncertain. CDR1 and CDR2 from the germline V gene are SGHVS and FNYEAQ. The CDR3 is made up of 13 amino acids. The germline V and J ends were trimmed by 5 bases and 5 bases, with 10 bases remaining between them. The CDR3 loop is CASSLGPHQPQHF. The CDR3 nucleotides are TGTGCCAGCAGCCTCGGTCCCCATCAGCCCCAGCATTTT.

The V call is TRBV27, the J call TRBJ1-4, with D maybe TRBD1 (5 bases). The CDR3 contains 14 residues. Germline V gene sequence: CDR1 MNHEY, CDR2 SMNVEV (reference sequence). V dropped 4 bases and J dropped 3 bases, with 9 bases sitting between them. The CDR3 bases are TGTGCCAGCAGTTGGGACGGAGCTAATGAAAAACTGTTTTTT. It specifies CASSWDGANEKLFF.

The rearrangement links TRBV6-6 to TRBJ2-7; 7 bases are a match to TRBD1. The ends lost 5 bases at V and 0 bases at J; junction bases unmatched: 7. The germline V gene has CDR1 MNHNY and CDR2 SVGAGI (reference sequence). This CDR3 contains 15 residues. CDR3 sequence reads: CASSGLGQHSYEQYF. CDR3 nucleotides: TGTGCCAGCAGTGGATTGGGACAGCACTCCTACGAGCAGTACTTC.

This clonotype came up a few times. The chain joins TRBV18 to TRBJ1-5, with D unresolved. The CDR3 is 15 residues long. The V and J ends lost 2 bases and 2 bases respectively, with 10 bases between them. In germline, CDR1 is KGHSH, CDR2 LQKENI. CDR3 loop: CASSPEEAGNQPQHF. As DNA, the CDR3 is TGTGCCAGCTCACCAGAGGAGGCAGGCAATCAGCCCCAGCATTTT.

The chain is built from TRBV28 and TRBJ2-6, with D possibly TRBD1 on 6 matching bases. The CDR3 length is 18 residues. From germline, CDR1 is MDHEN and CDR2 SYDVKM. V gave up 6 bases and J gave up 0 bases, with 18 bases separating them. The CDR3 DNA is TGTGCCAGCAGCCTAACAGGGTTCCCTAGCTCTGGGGCCAACGTCCTGACTTTC. Encoded protein: CASSLTGFPSSGANVLTF.

This chain links TRBV6-2 or TRBV6-3 with TRBJ2-1, with 9 bases matching TRBD1. The CDR3 is 12 amino acids. The germline CDR1 and CDR2 sequences are MNHEY and SVGEGT. V trimming: 5 bases; J trimming: 12 bases; junction bases outside the gene matches: 5. The CDR3 is CASSQPGQGQFF. CDR3 DNA: TGTGCCAGCAGTCAACCGGGACAGGGGCAGTTCTTC.

This clonotype was seen a handful of times. The chain carries TRBV7-6 and TRBJ2-6; 11 bases fit TRBD1. Germline trimming cut 4 bases from V and 0 bases from J; bases unmatched to any gene: 5. The CDR3 is 18 residues long. Germline V gene data show CDR1 as SGHVS and CDR2 as FNYEAQ. The CDR3 DNA reads TGTGCCAGCAGCTGGACAGGGGGCATGGCCTCTGGGGCCAACGTCCTGACTTTC. It encodes CASSWTGGMASGANVLTF. The full variable domain, rest sourced from reference TRBV7-6 and TRBJ2-6, is GAGVSQSPRYKVTKRGQDVALRCDPISGHVSLYWYRQALGQGPEFLTYFNYEAQQDKSGLPNDRFSAERPEGSISTLTIQRTEQRDSAMYRCASSWTGGMASGANVLTFGAGSRLTVL.

The chain has TRBV20-1 and TRBJ1-1, with TRBD1 matching over 11 bases. This CDR3 is 12 amino acids long. V dropped 5 bases and J dropped 6; count of bases not matched to a gene: 2. Germline loops: CDR1 DFQATT, CDR2 SNEGSKA (reference sequence). Here the CDR3 reads CSAGGQGAEAFF. The CDR3 bases are TGCAGTGCTGGGGGACAGGGGGCTGAAGCTTTCTTT.

DNA for the CDR3: TGTGCCAGCAGTTTAGAGGGTCTCCCCTACGAGCAGTACTTC. Translated: CASSLEGLPYEQYF. The chain combines TRBV28 with TRBJ2-7, with D perhaps TRBD2 (5 bases). The V gene lost 2 bases and the J gene lost 2 bases, with 10 bases spanning the gap. The CDR3 extends over 14 amino acids. Germline V gene data show CDR1 as MDHEN and CDR2 as SYDVKM.

In this sample, this clonotype turned up a few times. The chain has TRBV6-2 or TRBV6-3 and TRBJ2-1; no definite D call. Trimming shortened V by 5 bases and J by 8 bases, and 7 bases separated the two germline ends. The V gene's germline CDR1 is MNHEY and CDR2 SVGEGT. The CDR3 has 11 amino acids. CDR3 in amino acids: CASSQMYEQFF. CDR3 DNA sequence: TGTGCCAGCAGTCAGATGTATGAGCAGTTCTTC.

This clonotype showed up just a few times. V is TRBV7-2 and J is TRBJ1-3, with D possibly being TRBD1 (5 bases). CDR1 is SGHTA, CDR2 FQGNSA, per germline. The CDR3 contains 14 residues. V dropped 5 bases and J dropped 1 base, with 9 bases sitting between them. CDR3 sequence reads: CASSVGTSGNTIYF. The DNA for the CDR3 is TGTGCCAGCAGCGTCGGGACGTCTGGAAACACCATATATTTT.

V and J are TRBV29-1 and TRBJ1-1; D may be TRBD1 (5 bases). Looked up from germline, CDR1 is SQVTM and CDR2 is ANQGSEA. The CDR3 is 12 residues long. Between the trimmed V and J ends, which lost 2 bases and 1 base, there was a span of 5 bases. Written as DNA, the CDR3 is TGCAGCGTTGAACAGGGGAACACTGAAGCTTTCTTT. Translating it yields CSVEQGNTEAFF.

In this sample, this clonotype turned up many times. The rearrangement links TRBV11-2 to TRBJ2-1; a weak D match, TRBD1 (5 bases). CDR3 length: 14 amino acids. CDR1 and CDR2 (germline): SGHAT, FQNNGV. V gave up 8 bases and J gave up 2 bases, with 13 bases separating them. The CDR3 DNA reads TGTGCCAGCTCGAACAGGAAGCCCTACAATGAGCAGTTCTTC. It is translated as CASSNRKPYNEQFF.

This clonotype has only a few counts. This chain joins TRBV2 and TRBJ2-3, with 13 bases matching TRBD2. V trimming: 0 bases; J trimming: 1 base; junction bases outside the gene matches: 7. Germline V lookup: CDR1 SNHLY, CDR2 FYNNEI. There are 19 residues in the CDR3. The CDR3 loop is CASSEARTSGSTGTDTQYF. CDR3 DNA: TGTGCCAGCAGTGAAGCGAGGACTAGCGGGAGCACTGGCACAGATACGCAGTATTTT.